One and the same sample provided the 4 T cell receptor beta chains below, sequenced in a study of T cells in Graves' hyperthyroidism and ophthalmopathy. Amplified TCR beta CDR3 regions derived from RNA transcripts. The study used the HTBI primer set for a first-round RT-PCR of the TCR CDR3. TCRdb re-called the multiplex PCR reads through MiXCR, storing one row per CDR3 protein. The sample shows about 720,000 distinct CDR3 sequences, under 20% of them seen only once. The sequencing input was blood. Source of these receptors: a woman aged 45-65 years with Graves' hyperthyroidism that later progressed to Graves' ophthalmopathy.

This clonotype was picked up a small number of times. This sequence joins TRBV7-3 and TRBJ1-1; 12 bases agree with TRBD1. V lost 5 bases to trimming and J lost 0 bases; unmatched junction nucleotides: 10. The V gene's germline CDR1 is SGHTA and CDR2 FQGTGA. CDR3 length equals 18 residues. This CDR3 reads CASSAAGTGGVMNTEAFF. Written as DNA, the CDR3 is TGTGCCAGCAGCGCGGCCGGGACAGGGGGCGTTATGAACACTGAAGCTTTCTTT.

This chain connects TRBV20-1 to TRBJ2-7, with D perhaps matching TRBD1 (6 bases). The germline V and J ends were trimmed by 2 bases and 1 base, with 12 bases remaining between them. The CDR3 has 14 amino acids. Germline V gives CDR1 DFQATT, CDR2 SNEGSKA (reference sequence). The CDR3 spells CSARIWQGSYEQYF. The CDR3, as DNA: TGCAGTGCTAGAATATGGCAGGGGTCCTACGAGCAGTACTTC.

This clonotype was counted a few times. V usage is TRBV5-6 and J usage is TRBJ2-7; D is tentatively TRBD1 or TRBD2 (5 bases each). This CDR3 region has 15 residues. Germline assignment: CDR1 SGHDT and CDR2 YYEEEE. Deletions cut 4 bases from V and 3 bases from J, with 17 bases between. In nucleotides, the CDR3 is TGTGCCAGCAGCCCACCCGGGACCGGTTTCTACGAGCAGTACTTC. Amino acids: CASSPPGTGFYEQYF.

This clonotype occurred a few times. The V call is TRBV19, the J call TRBJ2-2; D gene uncertain. The CDR3 contains 16 residues. Trimming removed 8 bases at V and 0 bases at J, with 16 bases between. Germline CDR1 LNHDA, CDR2 SQIVND (reference sequence). The CDR3 region has the DNA TGTGCCAGTCGGACCCCGGCCGTATCGAACACCGGGGAGCTGTTTTTT. This translates into CASRTPAVSNTGELFF.